This T cell receptor (beta chain) came from a study of neurological immune-mediated disorders. Study-level findings and limits: Patients with HTLV-1-associated myelopathy showed the most TCR clonal expansion. Those with multiple sclerosis showed the least, falling below healthy controls.

Preparation of the unsorted libraries drew on 2 million PBMCs stored at -80 C. This clonotype was seen many times. Its antigen is currently unknown. The authors produced cDNA by 5'RACE using 10-nucleotide random UMIs. TCRdb recomputed calls from the 5' RACE reads with MiXCR, one row per CDR3 protein. The sample lists nearly 45,000 distinct CDR3 sequences; roughly 12% were seen once. CDR3 length: 10 residues. The germline V and J ends were trimmed by 3 bases and 9 bases, with 8 bases remaining between them. From germline, CDR1 is SQVTM and CDR2 ANQGSEA. Source material: PBMCs. The chain combines TRBV29-1 with TRBJ2-5; D is undetermined. This receptor was taken from a female donor in good health. The CDR3 DNA reads TGCAGCGTTGAGACCCAGCCCCAGTACTTC. Protein product: CSVETQPQYF.